These 13 T cell receptor beta chains came from one sample sequenced in a study of cytomegalovirus exposure and HLA in healthy donors. Only in-frame clones appear in the TCRdb table, and some are missing; sequencing was by immunoSEQ multiplex PCR. Here the sample spans some 140,000 clones, just under 90% being singletons. The sample taken for sequencing was PBMCs. The receptors here all came from a woman aged 30 to 39 in good health and CMV-seropositive.

This clone was seen once. The chain links TRBV5-8 to TRBJ2-7, with a tentative D call TRBD2 (6 bases). The CDR3 contains 15 residues. CDR1 SGHTS and CDR2 YDEGEE come from the germline V gene. Trimming shortened V by 4 bases and J by 2 bases, and 16 bases separated the two germline ends. The CDR3 loop is CASSRIAVRTYEQYF. In DNA, the CDR3 is TGTGCCAGCAGCCGGATAGCGGTGAGAACCTACGAGCAGTACTTC.

This chain uses TRBV5-5 with TRBJ1-2; possibly TRBD1 for D (6 bases). This CDR3 comprises 14 residues. Between the trimmed V and J ends, which lost 0 bases and 0 bases, there was a span of 6 bases. Germline V CDR1 and CDR2: SGHKS, YYEKEE (reference sequence). The CDR3 DNA is TGTGCCAGCAGCTTGGACAGGGCTAACTATGGCTACACCTTC. Amino acid sequence: CASSLDRANYGYTF.

The chain uses TRBV5-6 and TRBJ2-4; D might be TRBD1 (6 bases). Trimming stripped 6 bases from V and 5 bases from J, with 12 bases between. Germline loops: CDR1 SGHDT, CDR2 YYEEEE. This CDR3 spans 13 amino acids. The CDR3 bases are TGTGCCAGCACGAGAGGACAGCAAAACATTCAGTACTTC. Translation gives CASTRGQQNIQYF. Full variable domain (remainder filled in from reference TRBV5-6 and TRBJ2-4): DAGVTQSPTHLIKTRGQQVTLRCSPKSGHDTVSWYQQALGQGPQFIFQYYEEEERQRGNFPDRFSGHQFPNYSSELNVNALLLGDSALYLCASTRGQQNIQYFGAGTRLSVL.

The chain links TRBV6-6 to TRBJ1-4; no reliable D call. The CDR3 consists of 13 residues. V shed 7 bases and J shed 5 bases, with 11 bases lying between them. In germline, CDR1 is MNHNY, CDR2 SVGAGI (reference sequence). CDR3 DNA: TGTGCCAGCACTCCCTTCCAGAATGAAAAACTGTTTTTT. This gives the protein CASTPFQNEKLFF.

The chain employs TRBV5-1 and TRBJ1-1; the match to TRBD1 covers 7 bases. After removal of 3 bases from V and 0 bases from J, the junction contained 5 bases not matched to a gene. The CDR3 extends over 15 amino acids. CDR1 SGHRS and CDR2 YFSETQ come from the germline V gene. The CDR3, as DNA: TGCGCCAGCAGCTCGGGACAGAATCTGAACACTGAAGCTTTCTTT. It is translated as CASSSGQNLNTEAFF.

The chain employs TRBV9 and TRBJ2-2; 10 nucleotides match TRBD2. The ends lost 4 bases at V and 0 bases at J; junction bases unmatched: 6. Germline CDR1 reads SGDLS; CDR2 reads YYNGEE. The CDR3 is 17 residues long. The CDR3 DNA reads as TGTGCCAGCAGCATACGACTAGCGGGTACGAACACCGGGGAGCTGTTTTTT. This codes for CASSIRLAGTNTGELFF.

The V gene is TRBV2, the J gene TRBJ2-2; D call uncertain. This CDR3 contains 14 residues. The ends were cut back, 4 bases at V and 4 bases at J, with 10 bases in the middle. Germline lookup yields CDR1 SNHLY and CDR2 FYNNEI. The CDR3 DNA is TGTGCCAGCAGTGTACAACATTCCACCGGGGAGCTGTTTTTT. As protein: CASSVQHSTGELFF. Filled out from reference TRBV2 and TRBJ2-2, the complete variable domain reads EPEVTQTPSHQVTQMGQEVILRCVPISNHLYFYWYRQILGQKVEFLVSFYNNEISEKSEIFDDQFSVERPDGSNFTLKIRSTKLEDSAMYFCASSVQHSTGELFFGEGSRLTVL.

The chain combines TRBV15 with TRBJ2-2; the match to TRBD1 covers 7 bases. Trimming cost V 8 bases and J 6 bases; bases outside gene matches: 6. Germline V lookup: CDR1 LNHNV, CDR2 YYDKDF (reference sequence). CDR3 length: 13 residues. The CDR3, as DNA: TGTGCCACCGGGACAGTTCTTCCCGGGGAGCTGTTTTTT. Its translation is CATGTVLPGELFF.

The chain uses TRBV14 and TRBJ2-7, with 7 bases fitting TRBD1. CDR3 length equals 16 residues. Germline V gene sequence: CDR1 SGHDN, CDR2 FVKESK. The ends lost 3 bases at V and 2 bases at J; junction bases unmatched: 10. CDR3 bases: TGTGCCAGCAGCCATTTTAAAGGGGGCGACCCCTACGAGCAGTACTTC. This gives the protein CASSHFKGGDPYEQYF.

The gene calls are TRBV2 and TRBJ1-5, with D tentatively TRBD1 (6 bases). Trimming removed 6 bases at V and 2 bases at J, with 14 bases between. The germline CDR1 and CDR2 sequences are SNHLY and FYNNEI. The CDR3 runs 15 residues. CDR3: CASRPISGGNQPQHF. Here the CDR3 DNA reads TGTGCCAGCAGGCCTATCTCAGGGGGCAATCAGCCCCAGCATTTT.

This chain joins TRBV6-1 and TRBJ2-3; D is possibly TRBD2 (6 bases). With 3 bases removed from V and 4 bases from J, the gap between germline ends came to 17 bases. In germline, CDR1 is MNHNS, CDR2 SASEGT. The CDR3 sequence is 16 residues long. CDR3 sequence reads: CASSEAGGGSADTQYF. In nucleotides, the CDR3 is TGTGCCAGCAGTGAGGCAGGTGGAGGGTCTGCAGATACGCAGTATTTT.

The V gene is TRBV12-5, the J gene TRBJ2-3, with a weak D call TRBD2 (5 bases). From germline, CDR1 is LGHNT and CDR2 FRNRAP. V was shortened by 2 bases and J by 0 bases, with 9 bases between the two germline ends. The CDR3 consists of 15 residues. CDR3 in DNA: TGTGCTAGTGGTTTGTCGCTAGCCAGCACAGATACGCAGTATTTT. This translates into CASGLSLASTDTQYF.

This chain links TRBV5-3 with TRBJ1-2; weak D call: TRBD1 (6 bases). TRBV5-3 is flagged as an ORF with uncertain function. CDR3 size: 13 residues. With 4 bases removed from V and 8 bases from J, the gap between germline ends came to 15 bases. The CDR3 DNA reads TGTGCCAGAAGCGCCGGGAAGGGGGAAGGCTACACCTTC. Translation: CARSAGKGEGYTF.